This T cell receptor beta chain came from a study of CD8 T cells in ankylosing spondylitis. Broader study findings: Earlier authors reported some of these motif variants in reactive arthritis synovial fluid and blood. Apparently characteristic of ankylosing spondylitis blood was a TCR beta motif (eight highly homologous variants). Within matched ankylosing spondylitis synovial fluid, disease-linked clones were reportedly significantly enriched.

Germline lookup yields CDR1 SGDLS and CDR2 YYNGEE. V was clipped by 4 bases and J by 1 base, with 14 bases between them. The CDR3 extends over 15 amino acids. This clonotype showed up many times. Its antigen is not identified. Making use of molecular barcodes, quantitative 5'-RACE generated TCR beta libraries. From the 5' RACE reads, TCRdb called clonotypes with MiXCR, one entry per CDR3 protein. The sample has 200,000 or so distinct CDR3 sequences, approximately 13% seen once; the top ten hold 9.5% to 12%. The sequence was obtained from a female donor with ankylosing spondylitis or in good health (not recorded which). The V gene is TRBV9, the J gene TRBJ1-1; perhaps TRBD1 as D (6 bases). Specimen: blood, either unsorted or a sorted T cell fraction (not recorded which). The CDR3 here is CASSSERGANTEAFF. In nucleotides, the CDR3 is TGTGCCAGCAGCTCCGAGCGGGGGGCGAACACTGAAGCTTTCTTT. Full variable domain (rest looked up from reference TRBV9 and TRBJ1-1): DSGVTQTPKHLITATGQRVTLRCSPRSGDLSVYWYQQSLDQGLQFLIQYYNGEERAKGNILERFSAQQFPDLHSELNLSSLELGDSALYFCASSSERGANTEAFFGQGTRLTVV.